Sequencing of this T cell receptor (beta chain) was carried out in a study of cytomegalovirus exposure and HLA in healthy donors. Study as a whole: The study's early data release held some 85 million unique TCRs from HLA-typed donors.

Healthy bone marrow donors made up the cohort. The PCR was carried out with 60 Vbeta primers and 13 Jbeta primers. The table came from immunoSEQ multiplex PCR; TCRdb's copy has only in-frame clones and leaves some out. Of 95,000 to 110,000 clones in the sample, around 80% were seen once. The sequence derives from a woman aged 40-49 years in good health and CMV-seronegative. Material: PBMCs.

The CDR3 spells CASSQTLVYNEQFF. The DNA of the CDR3 is TGCGCCAGCAGCCAAACCCTAGTCTACAATGAGCAGTTCTTC. The chain recombines TRBV4-1 with TRBJ2-1; D unclear. Germline CDR1 MGHRA, CDR2 YSYEKL. Trimming pared 2 bases from V and 3 bases from J, leaving 8 bases between. The length of the CDR3 is 14 residues.